Following are 24 T cell receptor beta chains from one sample sequenced in a study of cytomegalovirus exposure and HLA in healthy donors. Clones were sequenced by immunoSEQ multiplex PCR, and TCRdb holds only the in-frame ones, with some missing. The sample gives more than 200,000 clones, about 90% of which show up once; more than 10% is in the top ten. The sample comprised PBMCs. The receptors here all came from a man aged 18 to 29 in good health and CMV-seropositive.

This clone was recorded a few times. The sample has other DNA sequences that encode this CDR3 too. V gene TRBV6-1 combines with J gene TRBJ2-3; possibly TRBD2 for D (5 bases). The V gene lost 4 bases and the J gene lost 1 base, with 9 bases spanning the gap. The CDR3 loop spans 14 amino acids. Germline lookup yields CDR1 MNHNS and CDR2 SASEGT. DNA of the CDR3: TGTGCCAGCAGTGGCCCCGGGGGCACAGATACGCAGTATTTT. It yields the protein CASSGPGGTDTQYF.

This chain links TRBV10-3 with TRBJ1-5; 7 nucleotides agree with TRBD1. The V and J ends lost 4 bases and 0 bases, in that order; junction bases with no gene match: 3. This CDR3 is built from 15 residues. Germline V gives CDR1 ENHRY, CDR2 SYGVKD. In DNA, the CDR3 is TGTGCCATCAGTGGGGACAGCAATAGCAATCAGCCCCAGCATTTT. Protein product: CAISGDSNSNQPQHF.

This clone was recorded only once. The chain couples TRBV28 to TRBJ1-2; TRBD1 matches at 7 bases. Trimming cost V 11 bases and J 2 bases; bases outside gene matches: 5. The germline V gene encodes CDR1 MDHEN and CDR2 SYDVKM. The CDR3 contains 12 residues. CDR3 sequence: CALGTANYGYTF. The DNA of the CDR3 is TGTGCCCTAGGGACAGCCAACTATGGCTACACCTTC.

The chain's CDR3 is CAGGGLNPYEQYF. DNA of the CDR3: TGTGCCGGGGGGGGACTGAATCCCTACGAGCAGTACTTC. J is TRBJ2-7 and V is TRBV2, with 7 bases identical to TRBD2. The CDR3 contains 13 residues. Unmatched junction bases numbered 9, after V lost 11 bases and J lost 2 bases. Germline CDR1 reads SNHLY; CDR2 reads FYNNEI.

The chain carries TRBV28 and TRBJ2-7, with 7 positions matching TRBD1. Looked up from germline, CDR1 is MDHEN and CDR2 is SYDVKM. V shed 4 bases, J shed 3 bases, and the junction held 6 bases outside the gene matches. The CDR3 sequence is 14 residues long. This chain's CDR3 is CASSSTGKFYEQYF. CDR3 nucleotides: TGTGCCAGCAGTTCGACAGGGAAGTTCTACGAGCAGTACTTC.

CDR3 sequence: CASSLAELGESQPQHF. The CDR3 DNA sequence: TGTGCCAGCAGCTTAGCGGAGCTTGGGGAGTCTCAGCCCCAGCATTTT. The rearrangement links TRBV7-9 to TRBJ1-5; no clear D. The CDR3 is 16 amino acids. Per the germline V gene, CDR1 is SEHNR and CDR2 is FQNEAQ (reference sequence). V lost 0 bases and J 6 bases, leaving 15 bases between the germline ends.

This clone was seen a handful of times. The J gene is TRBJ1-2, the V gene TRBV2, with D possibly TRBD1 on 6 matching bases. Trimming shortened V by 6 bases and J by 2 bases, and 10 bases separated the two germline ends. In germline, CDR1 is SNHLY, CDR2 FYNNEI. This CDR3 spans 13 amino acids. CDR3 sequence reads: CASSAGQNYGYTF. The DNA of the CDR3 is TGTGCCAGCAGCGCAGGACAGAACTATGGCTACACCTTC.

The V call is TRBV4-3, the J call TRBJ2-1, with D hard to call. Trimming cost V 4 bases and J 2 bases, with 6 bases left between them. This CDR3 is built from 13 residues. Germline CDR1 reads LGHNA; CDR2 reads YSLEER. The chain's CDR3 is CASSLGTYNEQFF. The CDR3 nucleotides are TGCGCCAGCAGCCTTGGGACCTACAATGAGCAGTTCTTC.

The genes are TRBV7-6 and TRBJ2-7; 11 nucleotides agree with TRBD1. The CDR3 covers 17 residues. V trimming: 5 bases; J trimming: 6 bases; junction bases outside the gene matches: 15. Looked up from germline, CDR1 is SGHVS and CDR2 is FNYEAQ. This chain's CDR3 is CASSLLLPGQGAGEQYF. CDR3 DNA: TGTGCCAGCAGCCTGTTACTTCCCGGACAGGGGGCTGGCGAGCAGTACTTC.

V gene TRBV27 combines with J gene TRBJ2-3; 8 bases match TRBD1. V dropped 4 bases and J dropped 2; count of bases not matched to a gene: 8. This CDR3 contains 16 residues. CDR1 and CDR2 from the germline V gene are MNHEY and SMNVEV (reference sequence). CDR3 nucleotides: TGTGCCAGCAGTTCAATTGGGACAGGTTACACAGATACGCAGTATTTT. Residues: CASSSIGTGYTDTQYF.

The V and J genes are TRBV7-3 and TRBJ2-5; D remains ambiguous. V lost 3 bases, J lost 3 bases, and 8 bases lay in between. The V gene's germline CDR1 is SGHTA and CDR2 FQGTGA. The CDR3 spans 13 residues. CDR3 region: CASSFDGEETQYF. The CDR3 DNA reads TGTGCCAGCAGCTTCGACGGAGAAGAGACCCAGTACTTC.

The chain recombines TRBV4-1 with TRBJ1-1; D is perhaps TRBD1 (6 bases). V dropped 4 bases and J dropped 2 bases, with 14 bases sitting between them. The length of the CDR3 is 15 residues. Germline assignment: CDR1 MGHRA and CDR2 YSYEKL. Written as DNA, the CDR3 is TGCGCCAGCAGCCGGGCCGACAGGTATAACACTGAAGCTTTCTTT. It encodes CASSRADRYNTEAFF.

The chain employs TRBV4-3 and TRBJ1-2; D gene unclear. The germline CDR1 and CDR2 sequences are LGHNA and YSLEER. This CDR3 spans 15 amino acids. Between the trimmed V and J ends, which lost 0 bases and 3 bases, there was a span of 11 bases. CDR3: CASSQEAEFDYGYTF. The CDR3 DNA is TGCGCCAGCAGCCAAGAAGCGGAGTTTGACTATGGCTACACCTTC.

The J gene is TRBJ1-5, the V gene TRBV27; the D is unclear. This CDR3 spans 12 amino acids. V was trimmed by 3 bases and J by 4 bases, leaving 4 bases between them. The germline gives CDR1 MNHEY, CDR2 SMNVEV (reference sequence). The CDR3 here is CASSFRNQPQHF. CDR3 DNA sequence: TGTGCCAGCAGTTTCCGGAATCAGCCCCAGCATTTT.

V gene TRBV27 combines with J gene TRBJ2-7; TRBD2 matches 10 bases. Germline V gene sequence: CDR1 MNHEY, CDR2 SMNVEV (reference sequence). Trimming took 7 bases from V and 6 from J; bases not matched to a gene: 9. There are 14 residues in the CDR3. The CDR3 bases are TGTGCCAGCACCTTCTCCAGCGGGAGGGCCGAGCAGTACTTC. Translated: CASTFSSGRAEQYF.

The J gene is TRBJ2-6, the V gene TRBV27; D uncertain. Germline loops: CDR1 MNHEY, CDR2 SMNVEV (reference sequence). With 5 bases removed from V and 0 bases from J, the gap between germline ends came to 8 bases. CDR3 length: 15 amino acids. CDR3 region: CASSIYYSGANVLTF. In DNA, the CDR3 is TGTGCCAGCAGTATCTATTACTCTGGGGCCAACGTCCTGACTTTC.

This sequence joins TRBV6-1 and TRBJ2-5, with D perhaps TRBD1 or TRBD2 (7 bases each). Germline assignment: CDR1 MNHNS and CDR2 SASEGT. V lost 1 base, J lost 5 bases, and 17 bases lay in between. This CDR3 is built from 16 residues. The CDR3 spells CASSEGAGGGRETQYF. DNA of the CDR3: TGTGCCAGCAGTGAAGGGGCAGGGGGAGGGAGGGAGACCCAGTACTTC.

The V call is TRBV27, the J call TRBJ2-3; the D gene is possibly TRBD2 (6 bases). V was cut by 6 bases and J by 9 bases, with 16 bases left in between. The CDR3 is 13 amino acids. Germline V gives CDR1 MNHEY, CDR2 SMNVEV (reference sequence). CDR3 DNA sequence: TGTGCCAGCAGCCCATCTCCGCGGGACACGCAGTATTTT. This translates into CASSPSPRDTQYF.

This chain joins TRBV6-5 and TRBJ2-1, with D perhaps TRBD2 (5 bases). V lost 2 bases and J lost 6, with 17 bases in between. Germline-derived CDR1 and CDR2 are MNHEY and SVGAGI. The length of the CDR3 is 16 residues. CDR3: CASSYDLTSFVNEQFF. DNA of the CDR3: TGTGCCAGCAGTTACGATCTTACTAGTTTCGTCAATGAGCAGTTCTTC.

V and J are TRBV28 and TRBJ1-2; perhaps TRBD1 as D (5 bases). Per the germline V gene, CDR1 is MDHEN and CDR2 is SYDVKM. Trimming took off 3 bases at V and 3 bases at J, with 14 bases between the two ends. This CDR3 is 15 amino acids long. CDR3 coding DNA: TGTGCCAGCAGTTTGGCGGCAGGGCGATACTATGGCTACACCTTC. Protein sequence: CASSLAAGRYYGYTF.

This rearrangement joins TRBV7-9 to TRBJ2-3, with 10 bases matching TRBD2. The junction had 4 bases not matched to a gene; V was cut back by 5 bases and J by 2 bases. The germline V gene encodes CDR1 SEHNR and CDR2 FQNEAQ (reference sequence). The CDR3 runs to 15 residues. The CDR3 sequence: CASSPGLADTDTQYF. In nucleotides, the CDR3 is TGTGCCAGCAGCCCCGGACTAGCGGACACAGATACGCAGTATTTT.

The chain uses TRBV6-1 and TRBJ2-3; 8 bases agree with TRBD1. This CDR3 is built from 14 residues. Germline CDR1 and CDR2: MNHNS and SASEGT. Trimming removed 6 bases from V and 3 bases from J; junction bases left unmatched: 5. In nucleotides, the CDR3 is TGTGCCAGCAGCAGGACAGGGAAAACAGATACGCAGTATTTT. Translating it yields CASSRTGKTDTQYF.

The chain carries TRBV5-5 and TRBJ2-5; D is unclear. Germline V CDR1 and CDR2: SGHKS, YYEKEE (reference sequence). V shed 0 bases and J shed 3 bases, with 6 bases lying between them. The CDR3 is 13 amino acids. The CDR3 sequence is CASSLALEETQYF. The CDR3 nucleotides read TGTGCCAGCAGCTTGGCCCTGGAAGAGACCCAGTACTTC.

This clone was detected once. The chain joins TRBV30 to TRBJ2-7; 8 nucleotides agree with TRBD2. Trimming removed 4 bases from V and 6 bases from J; junction bases left unmatched: 11. The CDR3 spans 14 residues. Per germline, CDR1 GTSNPN and CDR2 SVGIG (reference sequence). This CDR3 reads CAWNPGTRPSEQYF. Here the CDR3 DNA reads TGTGCCTGGAATCCCGGGACTAGGCCCTCCGAGCAGTACTTC.